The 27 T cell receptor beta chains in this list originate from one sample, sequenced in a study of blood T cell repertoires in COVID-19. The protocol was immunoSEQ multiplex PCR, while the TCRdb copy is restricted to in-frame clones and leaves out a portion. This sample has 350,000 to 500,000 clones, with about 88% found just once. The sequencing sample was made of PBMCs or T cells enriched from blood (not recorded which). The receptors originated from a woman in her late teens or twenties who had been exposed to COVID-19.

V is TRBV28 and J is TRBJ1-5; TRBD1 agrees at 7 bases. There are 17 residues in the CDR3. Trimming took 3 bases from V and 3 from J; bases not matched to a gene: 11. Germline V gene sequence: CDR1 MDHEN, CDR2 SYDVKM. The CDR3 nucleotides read TGTGCCAGCAGTTTTTACCCTTCCGGGACAGACAATCAGCCCCAGCATTTT. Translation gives CASSFYPSGTDNQPQHF.

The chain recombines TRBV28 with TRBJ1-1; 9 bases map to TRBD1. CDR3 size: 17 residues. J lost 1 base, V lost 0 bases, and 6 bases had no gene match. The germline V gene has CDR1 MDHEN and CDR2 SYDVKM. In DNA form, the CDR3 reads TGTGCCAGCAGTTTATGGAACAGGGGGCCGGGGAACACTGAAGCTTTCTTT. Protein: CASSLWNRGPGNTEAFF. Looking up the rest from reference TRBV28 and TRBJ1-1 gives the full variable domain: DVKVTQSSRYLVKRTGEKVFLECVQDMDHENMFWYRQDPGLGLRLIYFSYDVKMKEKGDIPEGYSVSREKKERFSLILESASTNQTSMYLCASSLWNRGPGNTEAFFGQGTRLTVV.

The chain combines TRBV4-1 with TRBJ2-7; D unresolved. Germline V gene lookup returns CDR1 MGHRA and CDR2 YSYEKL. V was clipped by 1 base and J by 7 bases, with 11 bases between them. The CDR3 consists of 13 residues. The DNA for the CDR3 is TGCGCCAGCAGCCAAGGGCCTCTCTGGGAGCAGTACTTC. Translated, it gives CASSQGPLWEQYF.

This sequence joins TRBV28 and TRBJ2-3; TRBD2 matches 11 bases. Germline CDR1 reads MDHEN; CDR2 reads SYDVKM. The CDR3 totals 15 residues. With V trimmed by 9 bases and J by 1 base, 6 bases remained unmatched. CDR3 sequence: CASRLAGGRTDTQYF. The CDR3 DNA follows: TGTGCCAGTCGTCTAGCGGGGGGTCGCACAGATACGCAGTATTTT. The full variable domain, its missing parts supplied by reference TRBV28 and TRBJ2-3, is DVKVTQSSRYLVKRTGEKVFLECVQDMDHENMFWYRQDPGLGLRLIYFSYDVKMKEKGDIPEGYSVSREKKERFSLILESASTNQTSMYLCASRLAGGRTDTQYFGPGTRLTVL.

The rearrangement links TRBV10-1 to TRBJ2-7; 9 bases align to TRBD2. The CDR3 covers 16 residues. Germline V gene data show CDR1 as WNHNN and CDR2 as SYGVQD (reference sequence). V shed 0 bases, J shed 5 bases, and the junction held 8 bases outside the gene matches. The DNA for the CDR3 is TGCGCCAGCAGTGAGTCGCTAGCGGGGTGGGCGGACGAGCAGTACTTC. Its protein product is CASSESLAGWADEQYF.

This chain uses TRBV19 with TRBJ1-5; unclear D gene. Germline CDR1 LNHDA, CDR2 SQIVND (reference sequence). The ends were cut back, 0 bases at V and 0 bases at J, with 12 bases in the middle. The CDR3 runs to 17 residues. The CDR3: CASSIEAEYYSNQPQHF. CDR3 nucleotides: TGTGCCAGTAGTATAGAGGCTGAATACTATAGCAATCAGCCCCAGCATTTT.

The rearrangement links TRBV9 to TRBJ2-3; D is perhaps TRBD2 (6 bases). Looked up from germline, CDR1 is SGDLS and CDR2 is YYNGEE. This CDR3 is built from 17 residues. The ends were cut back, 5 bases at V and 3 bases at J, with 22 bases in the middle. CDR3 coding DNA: TGTGCCAGCAGTGGTCCCCGGGAGATAAAGGGGACAGATACGCAGTATTTT. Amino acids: CASSGPREIKGTDTQYF.

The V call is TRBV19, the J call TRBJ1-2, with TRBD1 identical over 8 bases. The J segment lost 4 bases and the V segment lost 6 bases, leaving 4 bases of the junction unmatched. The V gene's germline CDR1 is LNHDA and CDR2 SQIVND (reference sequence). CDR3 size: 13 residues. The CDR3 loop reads CASRTGASYGYTF. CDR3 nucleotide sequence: TGTGCCAGTAGGACAGGGGCTTCCTATGGCTACACCTTC.

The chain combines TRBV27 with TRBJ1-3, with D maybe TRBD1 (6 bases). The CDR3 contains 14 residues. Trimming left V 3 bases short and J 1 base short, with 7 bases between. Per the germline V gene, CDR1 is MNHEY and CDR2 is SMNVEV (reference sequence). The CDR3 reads CASSLGASGNTIYF. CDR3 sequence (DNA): TGTGCCAGCAGTTTGGGGGCTTCTGGAAACACCATATATTTT.

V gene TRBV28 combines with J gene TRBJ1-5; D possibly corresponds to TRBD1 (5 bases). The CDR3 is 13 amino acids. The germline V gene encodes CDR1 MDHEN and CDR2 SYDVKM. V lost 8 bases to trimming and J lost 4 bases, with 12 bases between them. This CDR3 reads CASYAGGNQPQHF. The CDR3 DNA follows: TGTGCCAGCTATGCGGGGGGAAATCAGCCCCAGCATTTT.

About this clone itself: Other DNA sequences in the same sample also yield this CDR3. The CDR3 coding sequence is TGTGCCAGCAGTCCAGGGGGTGGAAACACCATATATTTT. It specifies CASSPGGGNTIYF. The chain uses TRBV7-3 and TRBJ1-3; 7 bases are a match to TRBD1. The CDR3 loop spans 13 amino acids. Per germline, CDR1 SGHTA and CDR2 FQGTGA. The V segment lost 6 bases and the J segment 3 bases; nucleotides outside the gene matches: 2.

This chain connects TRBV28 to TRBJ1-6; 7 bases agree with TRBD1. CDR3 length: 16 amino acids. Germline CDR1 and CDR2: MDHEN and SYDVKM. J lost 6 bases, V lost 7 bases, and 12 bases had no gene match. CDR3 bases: TGTGCCAGCAAGTATATTAAGGGGGACAGTAATTCACCCCTCCACTTT. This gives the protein CASKYIKGDSNSPLHF. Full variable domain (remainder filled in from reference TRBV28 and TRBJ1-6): DVKVTQSSRYLVKRTGEKVFLECVQDMDHENMFWYRQDPGLGLRLIYFSYDVKMKEKGDIPEGYSVSREKKERFSLILESASTNQTSMYLCASKYIKGDSNSPLHFGNGTRLTVT.

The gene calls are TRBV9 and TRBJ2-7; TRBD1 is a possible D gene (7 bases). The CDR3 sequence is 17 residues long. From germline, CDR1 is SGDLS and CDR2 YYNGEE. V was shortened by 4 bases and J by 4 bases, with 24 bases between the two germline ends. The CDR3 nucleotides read TGTGCCAGCAGCCGCAGGGGGGCAAACGGCGTGAATTACGAGCAGTACTTC. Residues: CASSRRGANGVNYEQYF.

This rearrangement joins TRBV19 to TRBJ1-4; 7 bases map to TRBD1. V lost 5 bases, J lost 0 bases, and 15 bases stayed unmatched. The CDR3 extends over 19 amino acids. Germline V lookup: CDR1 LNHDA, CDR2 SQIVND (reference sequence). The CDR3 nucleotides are TGTGCCAGTAGTGACAAACAGGGGAGCAAGATCACAACTAATGAAAAACTGTTTTTT. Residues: CASSDKQGSKITTNEKLFF.

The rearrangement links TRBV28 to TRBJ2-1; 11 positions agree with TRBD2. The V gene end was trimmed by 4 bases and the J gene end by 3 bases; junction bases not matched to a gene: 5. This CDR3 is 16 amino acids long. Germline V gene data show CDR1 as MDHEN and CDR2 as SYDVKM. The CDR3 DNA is TGTGCCAGCAGTTCACATAGCGGGAGGGTCTACAATGAGCAGTTCTTC. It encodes CASSSHSGRVYNEQFF.

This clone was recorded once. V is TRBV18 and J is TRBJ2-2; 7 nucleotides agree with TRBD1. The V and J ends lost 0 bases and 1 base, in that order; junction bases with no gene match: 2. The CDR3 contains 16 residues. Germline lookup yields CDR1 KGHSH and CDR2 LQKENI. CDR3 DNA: TGTGCCAGCTCACCACCTGACAGGGAGAACACCGGGGAGCTGTTTTTT. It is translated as CASSPPDRENTGELFF.

In DNA, the CDR3 is TGTGCCAGCAGCTCCTTTCTAGGGGGAACAACCTACGAGCAGTACTTC. It encodes CASSSFLGGTTYEQYF. V is TRBV7-2 and J is TRBJ2-7; possible D gene TRBD1, 6 bases. V dropped 4 bases and J dropped 2 bases, with 18 bases sitting between them. The CDR3 covers 16 residues. Germline-derived CDR1 and CDR2 are SGHTA and FQGNSA.

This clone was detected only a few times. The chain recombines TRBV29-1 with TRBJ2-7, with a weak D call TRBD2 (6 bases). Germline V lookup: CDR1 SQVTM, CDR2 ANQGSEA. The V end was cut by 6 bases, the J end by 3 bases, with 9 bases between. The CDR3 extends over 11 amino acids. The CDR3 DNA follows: TGCAGCGTATCCGGGGGCTACGAGCAGTACTTC. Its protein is CSVSGGYEQYF.

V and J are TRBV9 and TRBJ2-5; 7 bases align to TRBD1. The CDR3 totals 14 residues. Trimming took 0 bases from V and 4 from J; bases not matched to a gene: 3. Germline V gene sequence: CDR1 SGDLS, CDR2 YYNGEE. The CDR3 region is CASSVATGRETQYF. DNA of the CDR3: TGTGCCAGCAGCGTAGCGACAGGGAGAGAGACCCAGTACTTC.

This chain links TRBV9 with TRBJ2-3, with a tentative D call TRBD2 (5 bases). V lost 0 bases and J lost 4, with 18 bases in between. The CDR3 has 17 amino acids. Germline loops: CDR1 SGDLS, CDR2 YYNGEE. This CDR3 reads CASSVARSSLPSDTQYF. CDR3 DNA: TGTGCCAGCAGCGTAGCGCGTTCTAGCCTCCCCTCAGATACGCAGTATTTT.

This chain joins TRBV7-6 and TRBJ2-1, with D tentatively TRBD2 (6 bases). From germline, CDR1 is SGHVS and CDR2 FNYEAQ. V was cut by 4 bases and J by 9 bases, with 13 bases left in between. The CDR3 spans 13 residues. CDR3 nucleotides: TGTGCCAGCAGCTCGACTAGTTCCGGTGAGCAGTTCTTC. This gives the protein CASSSTSSGEQFF.

CDR3 nucleotide sequence: TGTGCCAGCAGCGGACTAGCGGAAGCCAAAAACATTCAGTACTTC. It translates to CASSGLAEAKNIQYF. V is TRBV28 and J is TRBJ2-4; 10 bases fit TRBD2. Looked up from germline, CDR1 is MDHEN and CDR2 is SYDVKM. The CDR3 consists of 15 residues. Unmatched junction bases numbered 2, after V lost 6 bases and J lost 0 bases.

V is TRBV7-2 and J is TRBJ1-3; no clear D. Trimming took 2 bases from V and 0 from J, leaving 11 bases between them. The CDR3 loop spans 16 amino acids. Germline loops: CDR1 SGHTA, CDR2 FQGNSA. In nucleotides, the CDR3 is TGTGCCAGCAGCTTACCCGTCCCTAGCTCTGGAAACACCATATATTTT. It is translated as CASSLPVPSSGNTIYF.

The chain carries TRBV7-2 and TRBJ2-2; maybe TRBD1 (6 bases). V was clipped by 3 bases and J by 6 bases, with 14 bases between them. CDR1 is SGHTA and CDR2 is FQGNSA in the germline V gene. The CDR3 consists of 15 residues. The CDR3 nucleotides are TGTGCCAGCAGCTTCAACAGGGTAGCAGCCGGGGAGCTGTTTTTT. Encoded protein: CASSFNRVAAGELFF.

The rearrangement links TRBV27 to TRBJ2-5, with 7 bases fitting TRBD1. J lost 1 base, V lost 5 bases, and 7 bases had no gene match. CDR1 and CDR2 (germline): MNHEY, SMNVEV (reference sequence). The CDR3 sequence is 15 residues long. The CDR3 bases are TGTGCCAGCAGTCCCATGGGACAGTTCCAAGAGACCCAGTACTTC. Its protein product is CASSPMGQFQETQYF.

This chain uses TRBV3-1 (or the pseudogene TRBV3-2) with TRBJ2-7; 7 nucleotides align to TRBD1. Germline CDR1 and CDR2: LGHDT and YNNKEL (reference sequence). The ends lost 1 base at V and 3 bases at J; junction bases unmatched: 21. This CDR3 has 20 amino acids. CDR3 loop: CASSQVLVRQGEEDSYEQYF. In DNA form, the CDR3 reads TGTGCCAGCAGCCAAGTCCTTGTAAGACAGGGTGAAGAAGATAGCTACGAGCAGTACTTC.

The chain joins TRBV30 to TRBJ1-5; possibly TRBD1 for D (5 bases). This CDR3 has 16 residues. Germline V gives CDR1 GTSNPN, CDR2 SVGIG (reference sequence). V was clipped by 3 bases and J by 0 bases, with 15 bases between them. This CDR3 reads CAWSSWGGYSNQPQHF. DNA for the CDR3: TGTGCCTGGAGCTCCTGGGGGGGATATAGCAATCAGCCCCAGCATTTT.